Given below is one T cell receptor (beta chain) in context. Its antigen is still unknown. Base-call qualities are not available, and no considerably larger clone is one nucleotide away. These data belong to a study of shared clonotypes between healthy human individuals (dated by TCRdb to between 2020 and 2021). For the study in its entirety: The cohort comprised a couple of women and a few men aged 18 to 49 years. Between about 0.8 and 9.5 billion PBMCs per donor were obtained by leukapheresis. Per donor, three plates each were used for CD4 naive and CD4 memory, two for CD8 naive, and one for CD8 memory. Libraries were prepared and TCR repertoires were sequenced by different laboratories using diverse techniques, in order to increase sequencing depth and limit assay-specific biases. To estimate repertoire size and how much clonotypes are shared between individuals, the study performed deep sequencing of blood TCR repertoires from 4 to 6 healthy adults. The full study reports these points: Estimated clonotype richness was generally larger for naive than for memory subsets. Pairwise subsampling led to the expectation that sequencing depth would affect the degree of clonotype sharing among donors. The genetic and exposure-history diversity represented was limited by the small number of donors. Across a few donors, roughly 5% of naive CD4, around 3.5% of naive CD8, around 2.5% of memory CD4, and 0.4% of memory CD8 clonotypes were shared. Only blood was sampled, and tissue TCR repertoires likely differ from those in blood. Clonotypes shared by all four sorted-subset donors showed higher generation probabilities than non-shared clonotypes. Incomplete sequencing was indicated by rarefaction of sorted-subset datasets, despite the large sequencing depth.

The CDR3 spans 17 residues, from the cysteine through the phenylalanine. The only DNA kept is the CDR3, 51 bases in frame from the first base. CDR1 SGHRS and CDR2 YFSETQ were looked up in the germline V gene. The germline ends are 21 bases apart after V is trimmed by 5 bases and J by 3 bases. The donors were healthy, HIV-negative adults with no recently reported acute infections or vaccinations. Every donor was a Caucasian adult living in Nashville, Tennessee, USA. CD4+ T cells were enriched by magnetic negative selection, after which naive cells were positively selected on CD45RA and the negative fraction was taken as the memory subset. After blood collection by leukapheresis, PBMCs were isolated using Ficoll-Histopaque density gradient centrifugation and then cryopreserved in the vapor phase of liquid nitrogen. Purity and quantity of every magnetically sorted T cell population were checked by analytical flow cytometry. Genomic DNA was isolated from every sorted fraction and measured by UV absorbance on a Nanodrop 2000c.

Using the deep immunoSEQ assay, multiplex PCR amplified TCR CDR3 regions from genomic DNA. Genomic DNA extracted from each cell subset was distributed evenly over all wells of several immunoSEQ 96-well plates, and each plate served as one replicate. For sorted subsets, around 0.2 ug of genomic DNA, equivalent to around 30,000 T cell genomes, went into each replicate PCR. Purified libraries were quantified with a Qubit 3.0 fluorometer, sized on a Bioanalyzer 2100, and re-quantified with the KAPA Library Quantification kit. A separate single-read 150-cycle Illumina NextSeq 550 flow cell was used to sequence each immunoSEQ 96-well plate. Processing in the source paper ran as follows. Because the immunoSEQ output held only junctional sequences and lacked quality scores, the filtering could not match the filtering applied to full-length reads. Sequences were annotated with PyIR, a Python wrapper for IgBLAST v1.9, using IMGT germline references to assign V/J genes and CDR3. Reads were filtered out if the reads had weak V/J assignments (E-value above 1e-6), no CDR3, stop codons, out-of-frame junctions, or ambiguous translated residues. A V3J clonotype was defined by an identical inferred V gene, J gene, and CDR3 amino acid sequence. Percentage overlap between repertoires was calculated by dividing the number of shared unique clonotypes by the size of the smaller repertoire. Richness of each repertoire was evaluated using RTK rarefaction, the Chao1 estimator, and Recon v2.1 estimates of unobserved clonotypes. Generation probabilities were computed with OLGA for all TCRbeta clonotypes obtained by the gDNA method from a handful of donors. Here the immuneACCESS table is served through TCRdb, limited to in-frame sequences with V and J called. Missing clones are a known gap in these copies; in checked studies unresolved V genes cover under half, and the rest lacks a known reason. V and J calls and clone size are copied from that table; D and trimming were computed from the DNA. In this sample the table shows under 600,000 clones, 90% to 97% of which occur a single time. About 0.064% of the sample lies in the top ten.

The rearrangement joined TRBV5-1 to TRBJ2-1; 5 matching bases give a weak D call of TRBD2. Material for sequencing was naive CD4+ T cells sorted from blood. In light of the paper, this sample's cell subset or site label describes: CD45RA+ positively selected. This receptor was identified in a woman aged 25 to 39 in good health. The DNA sequence is TGCGCCAGCAGACCCCACGTCCAGGTCGACTACTACAATGAGCAGTTCTTC. Its amino acids are CASRPHVQVDYYNEQFF.